The 4 T cell receptor beta chains presented below share a single source sample, sequenced in a study of CD8 T cells in ankylosing spondylitis. The study, taken as a whole, reports: Ankylosing spondylitis blood appeared to carry a characteristic TCR beta motif of several highly homologous variants.

Antigen specificity for these receptors is unknown. A single record per CDR3 protein comes from TCRdb applying MiXCR to the 5' RACE reads. The sample lists a few hundred thousand distinct CDR3 sequences, 7.5% to 9% occurring once. The source material was blood, either unsorted or a sorted T cell fraction (not recorded which). The receptors here all came from a male donor with ankylosing spondylitis.

In this sample, this clonotype turned up a few times. The rearrangement uses TRBV10-3 and TRBJ2-7, with 10 bases matching TRBD2. Germline V gene data show CDR1 as ENHRY and CDR2 as SYGVKD. The CDR3 length is 17 residues. The V and J ends lost 2 bases and 2 bases, in that order; junction bases with no gene match: 9. In nucleotides, the CDR3 is TGTGCCATCAGTGAGCCTAGCGGGAGCCTTGGACCCTACGAGCAGTACTTC. Translation gives CAISEPSGSLGPYEQYF.

The chain links TRBV6-1 to TRBJ2-1; 13 positions agree with TRBD2. This CDR3 is built from 14 residues. Trimming removed 7 bases from V and 9 bases from J; junction bases left unmatched: 6. Germline CDR1 reads MNHNS; CDR2 reads SASEGT. The CDR3 region has the DNA TGTGCCAGCACCGAACTAGCGGGAGGGGGTGAGCAGTTCTTC. Its translation is CASTELAGGGEQFF.

This clonotype was picked up many times. The chain carries TRBV11-3 and TRBJ1-5, with 7 bases matching TRBD1. J gave up 3 bases and V 5 bases, and 4 bases lay outside the gene matches. Germline values: CDR1 SGHNT, CDR2 YENEEA. This CDR3 comprises 14 residues. The CDR3 loop is CASSRGTVNQPQHF. CDR3 coding DNA: TGTGCCAGCAGCAGAGGGACAGTCAATCAGCCCCAGCATTTT.

This clonotype has more than one count but fewer than ten. The rearrangement joins TRBV11-2 to TRBJ2-7, with D perhaps TRBD1 (6 bases). The V gene lost 1 base and the J gene lost 0 bases, with 25 bases spanning the gap. This CDR3 is built from 20 residues. In germline, CDR1 is SGHAT, CDR2 FQNNGV. The CDR3 sequence is CASSLVGAPGLEASSYEQYF. CDR3 DNA sequence: TGTGCCAGCAGCTTAGTGGGGGCGCCCGGCTTAGAAGCTTCCTCCTACGAGCAGTACTTC.